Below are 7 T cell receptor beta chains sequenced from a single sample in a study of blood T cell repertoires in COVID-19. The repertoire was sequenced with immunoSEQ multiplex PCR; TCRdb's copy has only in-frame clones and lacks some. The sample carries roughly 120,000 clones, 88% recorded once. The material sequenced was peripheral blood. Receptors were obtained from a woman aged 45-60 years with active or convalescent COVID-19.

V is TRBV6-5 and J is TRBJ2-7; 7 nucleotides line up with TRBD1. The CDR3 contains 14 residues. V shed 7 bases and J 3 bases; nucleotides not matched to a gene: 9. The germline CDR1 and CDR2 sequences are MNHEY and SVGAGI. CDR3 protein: CASNPGQNLYEQYF. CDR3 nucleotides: TGTGCCAGCAACCCGGGACAGAACCTCTACGAGCAGTACTTC.

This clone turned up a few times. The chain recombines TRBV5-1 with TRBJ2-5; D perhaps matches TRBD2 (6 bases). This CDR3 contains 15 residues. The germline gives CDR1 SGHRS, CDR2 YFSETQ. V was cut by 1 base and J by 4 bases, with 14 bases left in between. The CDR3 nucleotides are TGCGCCAGCAGCTTGATCGGGGGAAGGGGAGAGACCCAGTACTTC. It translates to CASSLIGGRGETQYF.

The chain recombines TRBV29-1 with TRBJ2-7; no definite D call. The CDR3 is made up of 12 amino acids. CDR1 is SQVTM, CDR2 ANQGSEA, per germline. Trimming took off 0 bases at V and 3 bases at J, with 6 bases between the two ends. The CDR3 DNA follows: TGCAGCGTTGAAGATAACAGCTACGAGCAGTACTTC. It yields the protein CSVEDNSYEQYF.

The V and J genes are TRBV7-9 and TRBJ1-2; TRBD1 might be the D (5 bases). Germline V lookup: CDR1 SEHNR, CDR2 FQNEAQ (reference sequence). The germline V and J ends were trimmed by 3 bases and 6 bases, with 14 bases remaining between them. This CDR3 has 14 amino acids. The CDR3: CASSFSFRVNGYTF. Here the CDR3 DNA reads TGTGCCAGCAGCTTCTCCTTCAGGGTGAATGGCTACACCTTC. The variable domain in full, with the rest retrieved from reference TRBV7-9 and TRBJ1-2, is DTGVSQNPRHKITKRGQNVTFRCDPISEHNRLYWYRQTLGQGPEFLTYFQNEAQLEKSRLLSDRFSAERPKGSFSTLEIQRTEQGDSAMYLCASSFSFRVNGYTFGSGTRLTVV.

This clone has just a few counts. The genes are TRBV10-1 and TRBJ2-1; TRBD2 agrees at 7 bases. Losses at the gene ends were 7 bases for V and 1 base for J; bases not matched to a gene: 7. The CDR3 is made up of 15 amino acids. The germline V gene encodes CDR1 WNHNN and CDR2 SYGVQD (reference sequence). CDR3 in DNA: TGCGCCAGCATTATAAGGCGGGAGTCCTACAATGAGCAGTTCTTC. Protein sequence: CASIIRRESYNEQFF.

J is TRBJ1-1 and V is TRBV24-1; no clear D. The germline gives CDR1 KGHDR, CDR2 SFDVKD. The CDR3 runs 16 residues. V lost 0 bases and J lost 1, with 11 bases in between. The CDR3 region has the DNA TGTGCCACCAGTGATTTGCACGGTATCCGGAACACTGAAGCTTTCTTT. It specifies CATSDLHGIRNTEAFF.

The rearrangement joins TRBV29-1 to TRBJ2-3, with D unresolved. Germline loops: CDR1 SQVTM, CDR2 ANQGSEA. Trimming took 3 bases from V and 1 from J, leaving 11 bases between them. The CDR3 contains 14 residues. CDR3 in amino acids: CSVDRPQGTDTQYF. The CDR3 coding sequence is TGCAGCGTTGATCGACCGCAGGGCACAGATACGCAGTATTTT.